This T cell receptor (beta chain) was profiled in a study of sequential checkpoint blockade in melanoma. Turning to the study itself: TCRbeta immunosequencing was performed on DNA from approximately 93 pretreatment melanoma tumor samples.

V lost 5 bases to trimming and J lost 5 bases, with 12 bases between them. The germline V gene encodes CDR1 MNHGY and CDR2 SAAAGT. The CDR3 contains 13 residues. The sample's treatment: randomized to nivolumab then ipilimumab (arm A) or the reverse (arm B). DNA-damaging chemotherapy had not been given to any patient beforehand. By share, this clone ranks as medium-sized. Sequencing was performed with immunoSEQ multiplex PCR; in TCRdb, only in-frame clones are kept and a portion is missing. Among 1,000 to 1,500 clones listed, approximately 22% were seen once. This TCR came from a human donor with melanoma. The gene calls are TRBV6-8 and TRBJ1-1, with no clear D. The sequenced sample was tumor tissue (inferred from file names), obtained from a patient given nivolumab and ipilimumab in sequence. The CDR3 region has the DNA TGTGCCAGCAGTCAGACCCCTGAGACTGAAGCTTTCTTT. Translated: CASSQTPETEAFF.